Listed below are T cell receptor beta chains from one sample, sequenced in a study of T cell responses to AZD1222 COVID-19 vaccine. Sequencing was performed with immunoSEQ multiplex PCR; in TCRdb, only in-frame clones are kept and a portion is missing. The data show about 120,000 clones, over 75% seen once. The material sequenced was peripheral blood, taken on day 0 of AZD1222 vaccination. The receptors stem from an adult in good health. Each CDR3 is given without its conserved first and last residue. Each record gives: clone size, V gene, CDR3 protein. Where a row states a size, it is once, few, many or the class of an expanded clone; other rows omit it.

NA TRBV5-1 ASSTGLVGTQY
NA TRBV7-8 ASSNLAGAGNEQF
NA TRBV18 ASSQGREKLF
NA TRBV5-6 ASSLGLQHSYNEQF
once TRBV19 ASSMRTGGGTEAF
NA TRBV3-1/TRBV3-2 ASSSGTGNTEAF
NA TRBV4-1 ASSQAGTVRFNEKLF
NA TRBV7-9 ASLRLHT
NA TRBV30 AWSVRYSGNTIY
once TRBV11-3 ASSSSGESYNEQF
NA TRBV7-2 ASSSGQLYGYT
NA TRBV2 ASVGGTSTDTQY
NA TRBV2 ASRTDPNNQPQH
NA TRBV27 ASSLSYQQETQY
NA TRBV15 ATSRAGYRIDEQY
NA TRBV1 TSSQGGDTGELF
NA TRBV12-5 ASLTGANVLT
NA TRBV5-8 ASSLVGSMKNSPLH
NA TRBV12-5 ASGLGMGQGAYEQY
few TRBV19 ASSIVDRGSSEQY
NA TRBV6-6 ASSSTGKTEAF
once TRBV29-1 SVELGFSRYEQY
NA TRBV6-2/TRBV6-3 ASSRGGPSTEAF
once TRBV7-3 ASSSTGTGELF
NA TRBV10-3 ATLGTGRLAGNTIY
NA TRBV11-2 ASSLAQASYGYT
NA TRBV28 ASSFGDRVGNIQY
NA TRBV5-5 ASTGSSYNSPLH
few TRBV5-6 ASSLVSLGTNTEAF
NA TRBV29-1 SVAGTSGTQY
NA TRBV20-1 SASFTENSGNTIY
NA TRBV5-1 ASSPGLAGANTGELF
NA TRBV4-1 ASTPTSGFNNEQF
NA TRBV7-9 ASSLDTYNSPLH
NA TRBV27 ASSLNRGGQPQH
NA TRBV11-2 ASSLPLQETQY
NA TRBV7-2 ASSLNTALVDTQY
NA TRBV10-3 ASTGLGGPYGYT
NA TRBV4-1 ASSQAFRQGDEKLF
NA TRBV19 ASSRLGTGGGSYNEQF
NA TRBV28 ASQPGQGYNEQF
NA TRBV6-1 ASSDEYSPLH
NA TRBV7-8 ASSRGTSGAVETQY